The sequence of this T cell receptor beta chain was determined in a study of blood T cell repertoires in COVID-19. Study-wide background: Acute-phase and convalescent COVID-19 samples originated in the United States, Italy and Spain. T cells, B-cell-depleted T cells, or PBMCs supplied cDNA or gDNA.

Only in-frame clones appear in the TCRdb table, and some are missing; sequencing was by immunoSEQ multiplex PCR. The sample consists of some 150,000 clones, about 90% of them appearing once. Study members were between about 18 and 95 years old and lived in fewer than 30 US regions. Participants' own reports of clinical history determined their cohort assignment. The TCR sequence derives from a human donor with acute COVID-19. The donor label of this sample is uncertain. The sequencing sample was made of PBMCs or T cells enriched from blood (not recorded which).

The CDR3 sequence: CASSSGLSIYEQYF. CDR3 nucleotides: TGTGCCAGCAGCTCCGGACTTTCGATCTACGAGCAGTACTTC. This chain links TRBV5-4 with TRBJ2-7, with TRBD2 as a possible D gene (5 bases). The CDR3 runs to 14 residues. Deletions cut 3 bases from V and 3 bases from J, with 13 bases between. Per germline, CDR1 SGHNT and CDR2 YYREEE (reference sequence).